Each of the 2 T cell receptor beta chains below was sequenced from the same sample in a study of Tregs in tolerant kidney transplant recipients. Recipients received nonmyeloablative bone marrow transplants from related graft donors, with transient mixed chimerism. The protocol was immunoSEQ multiplex PCR, while the TCRdb copy is restricted to in-frame clones and leaves out a portion. Listed are about 31,000 clones; 1.8% falls within the top ten. The specimen was CD4+ T cells from blood (PBMCs), collected 24 months after the transplant. These receptors were obtained from a human patient who received a combined kidney and bone marrow transplant. Some T cells may possibly be graft donor cells.

In regard to this clone: The read gets to within 3 residues of the CDR3 end, and the germline J gene fills in the rest. The J gene is TRBJ1-3, the V gene TRBV7-9; TRBD1 might be the D (5 bases). Germline V CDR1 and CDR2: SEHNR, FQNEAQ (reference sequence). This CDR3 has 15 residues. The V gene lost 7 bases and the J gene lost 2 bases, with 15 bases spanning the gap. This chain's CDR3 is CASTVTGLAGNTIYF. CDR3 DNA (partial): TGTGCCAGCACCGTTACAGGCTTGGCTGGAAACACC.

A word on this clone: Sequencing ends 3 residues short of the CDR3 end; the germline J gene provides the rest. The chain joins TRBV14 to TRBJ2-7, with D perhaps TRBD1 (5 bases). This CDR3 spans 15 amino acids. Germline values: CDR1 SGHDN, CDR2 FVKESK. The germline V and J ends were trimmed by 2 bases and 2 bases, with 13 bases remaining between them. Partial CDR3 DNA: TGTGCCAGCAGCCAACCCACAGGTGGGGCCTACGAG. It yields the protein CASSQPTGGAYE. The full CDR3 reads CASSQPTGGAYEQYF.